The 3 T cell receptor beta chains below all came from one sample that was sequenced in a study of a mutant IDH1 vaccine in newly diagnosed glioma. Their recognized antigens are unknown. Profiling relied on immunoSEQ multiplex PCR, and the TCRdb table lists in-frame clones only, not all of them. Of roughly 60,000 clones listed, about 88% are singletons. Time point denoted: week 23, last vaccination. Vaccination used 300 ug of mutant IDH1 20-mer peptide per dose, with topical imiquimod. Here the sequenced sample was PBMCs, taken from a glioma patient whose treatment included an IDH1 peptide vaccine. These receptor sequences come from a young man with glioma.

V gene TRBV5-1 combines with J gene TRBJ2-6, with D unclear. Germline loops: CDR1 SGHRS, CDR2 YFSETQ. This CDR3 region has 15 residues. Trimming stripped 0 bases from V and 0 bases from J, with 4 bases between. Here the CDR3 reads CASSLGFSGANVLTF. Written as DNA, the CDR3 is TGCGCCAGCAGCTTGGGGTTCTCTGGGGCCAACGTCCTGACTTTC.

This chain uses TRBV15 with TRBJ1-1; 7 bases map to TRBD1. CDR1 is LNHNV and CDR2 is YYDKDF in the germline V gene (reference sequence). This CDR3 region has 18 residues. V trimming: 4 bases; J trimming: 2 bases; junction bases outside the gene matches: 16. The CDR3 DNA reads TGTGCCACCAGCAACCGTAATCAGGGGGTGCCAGGCAACACTGAAGCTTTCTTT. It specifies CATSNRNQGVPGNTEAFF.

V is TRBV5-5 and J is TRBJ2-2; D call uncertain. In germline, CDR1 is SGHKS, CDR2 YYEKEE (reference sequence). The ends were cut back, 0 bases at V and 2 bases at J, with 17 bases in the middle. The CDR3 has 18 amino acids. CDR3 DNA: TGTGCCAGCAGCTTGGCCCCGACTCCAGCAGGTAACACCGGGGAGCTGTTTTTT. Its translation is CASSLAPTPAGNTGELFF.